These 7 T cell receptor beta chains came from one sample sequenced in a study of a mutant IDH1 vaccine in newly diagnosed glioma (dated by TCRdb to the early 2020s). Antigens of these TCRs are unknown. The time point label, as the study defines it: week 11, during vaccination. Each vaccine dose was 300 ug of a 20-mer mutant IDH1 peptide in Montanide, given subcutaneously with topical imiquimod. Library preparation used the immunoSEQ multiplex PCR assay. Entries here come from immuneACCESS through TCRdb and include only in-frame sequences with V and J called. Some clones fail to appear in such tables; in the studies checked, an unresolved V gene covers under half of the shortfall, and the cause of the remainder is unknown. The sample profile shows 50,000 to 65,000 clones; 65% to 85% of them were found once. 9% to 10% of the sample belongs to the ten largest clones. The source material was PBMCs, sampled from a glioma patient whose treatment included an IDH1 peptide vaccine. These receptor sequences come from a woman aged 50 to 60 with glioma.

This chain joins TRBV7-9 and TRBJ2-1; D is uncertain. This CDR3 region has 12 residues. Trimming stripped 5 bases from V and 9 bases from J, with 11 bases between. Per germline, CDR1 SEHNR and CDR2 FQNEAQ (reference sequence). CDR3 in amino acids: CASSLKAGEQFF. In DNA, the CDR3 is TGTGCCAGCAGCCTTAAGGCAGGTGAGCAGTTCTTC.

The chain carries TRBV4-2 and TRBJ2-7; 9 positions match TRBD1. In germline, CDR1 is LGHNA, CDR2 YNFKEQ. Trimming cost V 2 bases and J 1 base; bases outside gene matches: 6. CDR3 length: 16 amino acids. The CDR3 protein is CASSQSTGGFSYEQYF. CDR3 bases: TGTGCCAGCAGCCAATCAACAGGGGGCTTTTCCTACGAGCAGTACTTC.

The V call is TRBV19, the J call TRBJ2-5, with 10 bases aligning to TRBD2. Per germline, CDR1 LNHDA and CDR2 SQIVND (reference sequence). V trimming: 1 base; J trimming: 2 bases; junction bases outside the gene matches: 10. This CDR3 contains 18 residues. DNA of the CDR3: TGTGCCAGTAGTATAGTAAGGGTCCGGACTAGCGGACAAGAGACCCAGTACTTC. It specifies CASSIVRVRTSGQETQYF.

This chain uses TRBV6-5 with TRBJ1-2; possibly TRBD1 for D (5 bases). The V end was cut by 6 bases, the J end by 4 bases, with 9 bases between. The CDR3 spans 12 residues. The germline CDR1 and CDR2 sequences are MNHEY and SVGAGI. Here the CDR3 reads CASRTTVYGYTF. CDR3 DNA: TGTGCCAGCAGAACGACAGTCTATGGCTACACCTTC.

This clone was counted once. CDR3 sequence reads: CASSGAGEVKQYF. The CDR3 coding sequence is TGTGCCAGCAGTGGAGCGGGGGAAGTTAAGCAGTATTTT. V is TRBV25-1 and J is TRBJ2-3; TRBD2 matches 8 bases. Germline V lookup: CDR1 MGHDK, CDR2 SYGVNS. The CDR3 length is 13 residues. V shed 4 bases and J 11 bases; nucleotides not matched to a gene: 8.

The CDR3 sequence: CASSLDREGYTF. CDR3 DNA sequence: TGCGCCAGCAGCTTGGACAGGGAGGGCTACACCTTC. The chain carries TRBV5-1 and TRBJ1-2, with a possible D match to TRBD1 (6 bases). The CDR3 is 12 residues long. The germline V and J ends were trimmed by 0 bases and 8 bases, with 8 bases remaining between them. In germline, CDR1 is SGHRS, CDR2 YFSETQ.

This CDR3 is CASSYSGVVNTEAFF. The CDR3, as DNA: TGTGCCAGCAGTTACTCGGGGGTCGTGAACACTGAAGCTTTCTTT. This sequence joins TRBV6-5 and TRBJ1-1, with D perhaps matching TRBD1 (5 bases). The CDR3 has 15 amino acids. V shed 0 bases and J shed 0 bases, with 8 bases lying between them. From germline, CDR1 is MNHEY and CDR2 SVGAGI.